This T cell receptor beta chain was identified in a study of control samples from healthy donors and cancer patients. The protocol was immunoSEQ multiplex PCR, while the TCRdb copy is restricted to in-frame clones and leaves out a portion. The table shows some 95,000 clones, with 80% to 90% occurring only once. The CDR3 is made up of 13 amino acids. The V gene's germline CDR1 is GTSNPN and CDR2 SVGIG (reference sequence). Trimming pared 2 bases from V and 7 bases from J, leaving 12 bases between. The TCR was taken from a man aged 25-45 years in good health. The sequenced sample consisted of blood. This chain uses TRBV30 with TRBJ2-1; the D gene is possibly TRBD2 (6 bases). This CDR3 reads CAWSSGLTNEQFF. In DNA form, the CDR3 reads TGTGCCTGGAGTTCAGGACTAACAAATGAGCAGTTCTTC.